What follows are 24 T cell receptor beta chains derived from one specimen sequenced in a study of blood T cell repertoires in COVID-19. Repertoires were generated with immunoSEQ multiplex PCR, while TCRdb's copy carries only in-frame clones and drops some. The sample lists roughly 480,000 clones; about 88% were seen once. The sequencing sample was made of peripheral blood. The receptor set was obtained from a man between 18 and 35 years old with COVID-19, enrolled during active disease.

This clone occurred once. The chain has TRBV3-1 (or the pseudogene TRBV3-2) and TRBJ2-7; 11 bases map to TRBD2. Looked up from germline, CDR1 is LGHDT and CDR2 is YNNKEL (reference sequence). The CDR3 runs to 19 residues. J was trimmed by 6 bases and V by 4 bases; bases with no gene match: 20. The CDR3 sequence: CASSPRRLAGGPQVGEQYF. The CDR3 nucleotides read TGTGCCAGCAGCCCACGAAGGTTAGCGGGAGGGCCTCAGGTGGGCGAGCAGTACTTC.

This sequence joins TRBV6-1 and TRBJ2-7; TRBD2 matches at 13 bases. Germline CDR1 and CDR2: MNHNS and SASEGT. The length of the CDR3 is 17 residues. The trim removed 2 bases at V and 7 bases at J, leaving 11 bases unmatched. CDR3 DNA sequence: TGTGCCAGCAGTGAACACGGACTAGCGGGGGCTAGGGGAGAGCAGTACTTC. The encoded protein is CASSEHGLAGARGEQYF.

The chain links TRBV19 to TRBJ2-1; 9 bases agree with TRBD1. Germline CDR1 reads LNHDA; CDR2 reads SQIVND (reference sequence). Unmatched junction bases numbered 6, after V lost 3 bases and J lost 6 bases. CDR3 length equals 15 residues. The CDR3: CASSIQQTGGNEQFF. The CDR3 nucleotides are TGTGCCAGTAGTATCCAACAGACAGGGGGCAATGAGCAGTTCTTC.

The V gene is TRBV18, the J gene TRBJ2-7; TRBD2 agrees at 13 bases. This CDR3 is built from 18 residues. Germline CDR1 is KGHSH and CDR2 is LQKENI. After removal of 0 bases from V and 2 bases from J, the junction contained 7 bases not matched to a gene. The CDR3 loop is CASSPPRTSGGPTYEQYF. DNA for the CDR3: TGTGCCAGCTCACCACCGCGGACTAGCGGGGGCCCCACCTACGAGCAGTACTTC.

The chain recombines TRBV29-1 with TRBJ1-2; D perhaps matches TRBD1 (6 bases). With 4 bases removed from V and 5 bases from J, the gap between germline ends came to 8 bases. The CDR3 is 11 amino acids. Germline CDR1 reads SQVTM; CDR2 reads ANQGSEA. CDR3 sequence reads: CSVARGYGYTF. In DNA form, the CDR3 reads TGCAGCGTTGCTAGGGGGTATGGCTACACCTTC. The full variable domain, with the rest looked up from reference TRBV29-1 and TRBJ1-2, is SAVISQKPSRDICQRGTSLTIQCQVDSQVTMMFWYRQQPGQSLTLIATANQGSEATYESGFVIDKFPISRPNLTFSTLTVSNMSPEDSSIYLCSVARGYGYTFGSGTRLTVV.

V is TRBV11-2 and J is TRBJ2-2; 9 nucleotides match TRBD1. V lost 5 bases to trimming and J lost 6 bases; unmatched junction nucleotides: 13. CDR3 length: 17 residues. The germline gives CDR1 SGHAT, CDR2 FQNNGV. DNA for the CDR3: TGTGCCAGCAGCCTAAAGGCCCGGGACAGGGATTCCGGGGAGCTGTTTTTT. Protein: CASSLKARDRDSGELFF. The whole variable domain, remainder taken from reference TRBV11-2 and TRBJ2-2, is EAGVAQSPRYKIIEKRQSVAFWCNPISGHATLYWYQQILGQGPKLLIQFQNNGVVDDSQLPKDRFSAERLKGVDSTLKIQPAKLEDSAVYLCASSLKARDRDSGELFFGEGSRLTVL.

The chain couples TRBV29-1 to TRBJ2-5; D perhaps matches TRBD1 (6 bases). V lost 2 bases to trimming and J lost 4 bases, with 14 bases between them. Germline-derived CDR1 and CDR2 are SQVTM and ANQGSEA. The length of the CDR3 is 14 residues. CDR3 sequence reads: CSVETGKRGETQYF. DNA for the CDR3: TGCAGCGTTGAAACAGGGAAACGGGGAGAGACCCAGTACTTC.

The V and J genes are TRBV27 and TRBJ1-2; 8 bases agree with TRBD1. The CDR3 runs to 13 residues. From germline, CDR1 is MNHEY and CDR2 SMNVEV (reference sequence). V lost 9 bases and J lost 4; bases outside the gene matches: 7. The CDR3 reads CARSTGQGYGYTF. The CDR3 DNA reads TGTGCCAGGTCTACTGGACAGGGCTATGGCTACACCTTC.

This chain links TRBV11-2 with TRBJ2-2, with 13 nucleotides matching TRBD2. The CDR3 is 15 residues long. V was pared by 5 bases and J by 11 bases, with 8 bases of the junction left unmatched. Germline CDR1 is SGHAT and CDR2 is FQNNGV. Here the CDR3 reads CASSKTGTSGVELFF. CDR3 sequence (DNA): TGTGCCAGCAGCAAAACCGGGACTAGCGGGGTAGAGCTGTTTTTT.

This clone was counted a few times. The CDR3 is CASSIGGTEQFF. The DNA of the CDR3 is TGTGCCAGTAGTATTGGAGGGACCGAGCAGTTCTTC. The chain is built from TRBV19 and TRBJ2-1, with TRBD2 as a possible D gene (6 bases). V shed 3 bases and J shed 10 bases, with 10 bases lying between them. The CDR3 runs 12 residues. Germline V gene lookup returns CDR1 LNHDA and CDR2 SQIVND (reference sequence).

This clone was counted a single time. CDR3: CASSHKRQGYSYEQYF. CDR3 sequence (DNA): TGTGCCAGTAGTCATAAGAGACAGGGTTACTCCTACGAGCAGTACTTC. J is TRBJ2-7 and V is TRBV19, with 7 positions matching TRBD1. Germline V lookup: CDR1 LNHDA, CDR2 SQIVND (reference sequence). V trimming: 5 bases; J trimming: 0 bases; junction bases outside the gene matches: 10. This CDR3 has 16 residues.

This chain connects TRBV19 to TRBJ1-3, with 8 bases lining up with TRBD1. The V gene's germline CDR1 is LNHDA and CDR2 SQIVND (reference sequence). J was trimmed by 6 bases and V by 4 bases; bases with no gene match: 8. CDR3 size: 15 residues. CDR3 amino acids: CASSTGGRVSNTIYF. The CDR3 coding sequence is TGTGCCAGTAGTACAGGGGGCCGCGTATCAAACACCATATATTTT.

The V and J genes are TRBV7-2 and TRBJ1-6, with D unresolved. The germline gives CDR1 SGHTA, CDR2 FQGNSA. The CDR3 has 15 amino acids. V gave up 5 bases and J gave up 0 bases, with 8 bases separating them. For the CDR3, the DNA is TGTGCCAGCAGCCCTTCGAGCTCCTATAATTCACCCCTCCACTTT. It codes for CASSPSSSYNSPLHF.

The chain joins TRBV19 to TRBJ2-3; TRBD2 matches at 7 bases. The CDR3 runs to 14 residues. Germline V gives CDR1 LNHDA, CDR2 SQIVND (reference sequence). V trimming: 10 bases; J trimming: 2 bases; junction bases outside the gene matches: 9. The CDR3: CATKGGSYTDTQYF. In nucleotides, the CDR3 is TGTGCCACCAAAGGCGGGAGCTACACAGATACGCAGTATTTT. Full variable domain (remainder filled in from reference TRBV19 and TRBJ2-3): DGGITQSPKYLFRKEGQNVTLSCEQNLNHDAMYWYRQDPGQGLRLIYYSQIVNDFQKGDIAEGYSVSREKKESFPLTVTSAQKNPTAFYLCATKGGSYTDTQYFGPGTRLTVL.

Concerning this clone itself: Within the sample, other DNA sequences also encode this same CDR3. This rearrangement joins TRBV27 to TRBJ2-7; TRBD2 matches at 10 bases. Per the germline V gene, CDR1 is MNHEY and CDR2 is SMNVEV (reference sequence). The CDR3 consists of 15 residues. V shed 5 bases, J shed 1 base, and the junction held 5 bases outside the gene matches. The chain's CDR3 is CASSRTSGTSYEQYF. CDR3 sequence (DNA): TGTGCCAGCAGTCGAACTAGCGGGACTTCCTACGAGCAGTACTTC.

The CDR3, as DNA: TGTGCCAGCAGCGTAGAACCGGGAGGGGAGAACATTCAGTACTTC. Protein: CASSVEPGGENIQYF. The V gene is TRBV9, the J gene TRBJ2-4; TRBD2 matches at 8 bases. CDR3 length: 15 amino acids. V was clipped by 0 bases and J by 7 bases; unmatched bases: 6. CDR1 and CDR2 from the germline V gene are SGDLS and YYNGEE.

The chain is built from TRBV20-1 and TRBJ2-7, with 7 positions matching TRBD2. Unmatched junction bases numbered 6, after V lost 6 bases and J lost 7 bases. This CDR3 has 11 amino acids. Looked up from germline, CDR1 is DFQATT and CDR2 is SNEGSKA (reference sequence). The chain's CDR3 is CSAPGRGEQYF. In DNA form, the CDR3 reads TGCAGTGCCCCTGGGCGGGGGGAGCAGTACTTC.

The J gene is TRBJ2-7, the V gene TRBV20-1, with 11 bases aligning to TRBD2. In germline, CDR1 is DFQATT, CDR2 SNEGSKA (reference sequence). The CDR3 is 15 residues long. The V and J ends lost 3 bases and 2 bases, in that order; junction bases with no gene match: 6. CDR3 sequence: CSASFTSGGTYEQYF. CDR3 DNA sequence: TGCAGTGCTAGTTTCACTAGCGGGGGAACCTACGAGCAGTACTTC.

The gene calls are TRBV5-4 and TRBJ2-1; D not certain. Germline V gene sequence: CDR1 SGHNT, CDR2 YYREEE (reference sequence). Deletions cut 6 bases from V and 3 bases from J, with 10 bases between. This CDR3 has 13 amino acids. CDR3 sequence: CASTQANYNEQFF. The CDR3 DNA sequence: TGTGCCAGCACCCAAGCCAACTACAATGAGCAGTTCTTC. Full variable domain (remainder filled in from reference TRBV5-4 and TRBJ2-1): ETGVTQSPTHLIKTRGQQVTLRCSSQSGHNTVSWYQQALGQGPQFIFQYYREEENGRGNFPPRFSGLQFPNYSSELNVNALELDDSALYLCASTQANYNEQFFGPGTRLTVL.

This sequence joins TRBV18 and TRBJ1-4, with 10 nucleotides matching TRBD1. The germline gives CDR1 KGHSH, CDR2 LQKENI. The J segment lost 8 bases and the V segment lost 6 bases, leaving 9 bases of the junction unmatched. CDR3 length: 15 amino acids. The CDR3 loop is CASSSRQGAPEKLFF. Here the CDR3 DNA reads TGTGCCAGCTCCTCACGACAGGGGGCGCCCGAAAAACTGTTTTTT.

The rearrangement links TRBV7-8 to TRBJ2-4, with D possibly matching TRBD2 (6 bases). CDR3 length: 15 residues. Trimming removed 4 bases from V and 3 bases from J, with 13 bases in between. Per germline, CDR1 SGHVS and CDR2 FQNEAQ. The CDR3 protein is CASSSLWGDKNIQYF. The CDR3 nucleotides read TGTGCCAGCAGCTCCCTTTGGGGGGACAAAAACATTCAGTACTTC.

The chain recombines TRBV5-1 with TRBJ1-5; D gene unclear. V was shortened by 2 bases and J by 6 bases, with 12 bases between the two germline ends. Germline V gene data show CDR1 as SGHRS and CDR2 as YFSETQ. The CDR3 runs 14 residues. The CDR3 is CASSFEGGGQPQHF. The CDR3 region has the DNA TGCGCCAGCAGCTTTGAGGGTGGTGGTCAGCCCCAGCATTTT.

The chain uses TRBV4-2 and TRBJ2-1, with TRBD2 matching 8 bases. The V and J ends lost 2 bases and 10 bases, in that order; junction bases with no gene match: 10. Germline CDR1 LGHNA, CDR2 YNFKEQ. The CDR3 contains 15 residues. DNA for the CDR3: TGTGCCAGCAGCCAATCAGGGATTTCTAGCGGGGAGCAGTTCTTC. Its protein product is CASSQSGISSGEQFF.

The chain employs TRBV6-6 and TRBJ1-4, with D maybe TRBD1 (5 bases). Germline V gene lookup returns CDR1 MNHNY and CDR2 SVGAGI (reference sequence). V was cut by 2 bases and J by 7 bases, with 14 bases left in between. This CDR3 region has 15 residues. DNA of the CDR3: TGTGCCAGCAGTTACACTCCAGGGTCGGGTGAAAAACTGTTTTTT. Residues: CASSYTPGSGEKLFF.